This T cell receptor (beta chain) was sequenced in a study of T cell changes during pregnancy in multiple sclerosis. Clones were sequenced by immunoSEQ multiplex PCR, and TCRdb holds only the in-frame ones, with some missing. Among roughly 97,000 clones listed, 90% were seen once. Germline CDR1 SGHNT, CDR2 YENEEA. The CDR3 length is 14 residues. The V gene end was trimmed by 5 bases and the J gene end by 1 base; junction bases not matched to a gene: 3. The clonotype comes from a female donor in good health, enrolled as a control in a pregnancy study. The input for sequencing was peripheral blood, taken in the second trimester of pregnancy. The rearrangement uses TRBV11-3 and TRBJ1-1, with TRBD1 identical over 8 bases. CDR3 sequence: CASSIGQGNTEAFF. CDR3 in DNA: TGTGCCAGCAGCATCGGACAGGGGAACACTGAAGCTTTCTTT.